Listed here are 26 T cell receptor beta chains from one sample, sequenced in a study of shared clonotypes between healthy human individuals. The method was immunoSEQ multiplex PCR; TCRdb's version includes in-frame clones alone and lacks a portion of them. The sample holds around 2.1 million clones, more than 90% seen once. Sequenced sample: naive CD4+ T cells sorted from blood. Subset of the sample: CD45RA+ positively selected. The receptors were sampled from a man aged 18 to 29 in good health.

The CDR3 sequence: CASSPKGTENQPQHF. Written as DNA, the CDR3 is TGTGCCAGCTCACCAAAGGGGACAGAAAATCAGCCCCAGCATTTT. The chain is built from TRBV18 and TRBJ1-5; 7 bases match TRBD1. The CDR3 loop spans 15 amino acids. With 2 bases clipped from V and 4 bases from J, the junction kept 5 bases outside the gene matches. CDR1 and CDR2 from the germline V gene are KGHSH and LQKENI. Full variable domain (rest looked up from reference TRBV18 and TRBJ1-5): NAGVMQNPRHLVRRRGQEARLRCSPMKGHSHVYWYRQLPEEGLKFMVYLQKENIIDESGMPKERFSAEFPKEGPSILRIQQVVRGDSAAYFCASSPKGTENQPQHFGDGTRLSIL.

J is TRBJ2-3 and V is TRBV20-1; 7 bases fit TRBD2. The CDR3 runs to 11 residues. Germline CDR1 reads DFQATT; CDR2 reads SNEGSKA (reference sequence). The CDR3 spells CRTLTGGTQYF. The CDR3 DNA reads TGCAGGACTCTGACGGGAGGTACGCAGTATTTT.

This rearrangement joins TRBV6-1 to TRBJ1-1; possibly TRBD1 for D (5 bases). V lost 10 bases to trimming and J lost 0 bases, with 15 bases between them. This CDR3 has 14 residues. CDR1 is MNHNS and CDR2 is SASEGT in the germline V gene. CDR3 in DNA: TGTGCCACCGACAGCGACTTCATGAACACTGAAGCTTTCTTT. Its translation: CATDSDFMNTEAFF.

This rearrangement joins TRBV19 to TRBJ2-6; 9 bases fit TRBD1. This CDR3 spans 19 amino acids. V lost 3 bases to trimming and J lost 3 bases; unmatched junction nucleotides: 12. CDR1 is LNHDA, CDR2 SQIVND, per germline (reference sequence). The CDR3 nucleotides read TGTGCCAGTAGTATCAAGGGAACCGGGACAGGGTTTGGGGCCAACGTCCTGACTTTC. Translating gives CASSIKGTGTGFGANVLTF.

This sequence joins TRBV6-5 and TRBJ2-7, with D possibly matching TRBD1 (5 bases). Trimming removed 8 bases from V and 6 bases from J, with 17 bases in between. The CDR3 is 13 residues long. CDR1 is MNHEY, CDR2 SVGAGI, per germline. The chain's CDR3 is CASATTESGEQYF. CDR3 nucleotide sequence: TGTGCCAGCGCTACGACAGAGTCCGGCGAGCAGTACTTC.

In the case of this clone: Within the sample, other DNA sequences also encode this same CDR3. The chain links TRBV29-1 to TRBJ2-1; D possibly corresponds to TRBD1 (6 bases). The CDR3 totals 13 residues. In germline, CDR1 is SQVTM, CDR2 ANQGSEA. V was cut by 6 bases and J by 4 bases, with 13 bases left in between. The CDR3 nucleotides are TGCAGCGTCGAGGGGGATTCGTACAATGAGCAGTTCTTC. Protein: CSVEGDSYNEQFF.

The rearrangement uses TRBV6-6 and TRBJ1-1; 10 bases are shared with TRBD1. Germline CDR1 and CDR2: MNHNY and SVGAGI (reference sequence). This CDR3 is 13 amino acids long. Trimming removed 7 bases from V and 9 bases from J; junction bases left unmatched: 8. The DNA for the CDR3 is TGTGCCAGCATTCCCGGGACAGGGGCGCAAGCTTTCTTT. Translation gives CASIPGTGAQAFF.

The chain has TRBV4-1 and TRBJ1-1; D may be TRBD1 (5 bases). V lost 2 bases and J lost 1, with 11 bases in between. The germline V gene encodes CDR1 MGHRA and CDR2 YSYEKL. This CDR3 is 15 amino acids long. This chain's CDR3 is CASSQSQVKNTEAFF. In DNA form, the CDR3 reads TGCGCCAGCAGCCAATCACAGGTAAAGAACACTGAAGCTTTCTTT.

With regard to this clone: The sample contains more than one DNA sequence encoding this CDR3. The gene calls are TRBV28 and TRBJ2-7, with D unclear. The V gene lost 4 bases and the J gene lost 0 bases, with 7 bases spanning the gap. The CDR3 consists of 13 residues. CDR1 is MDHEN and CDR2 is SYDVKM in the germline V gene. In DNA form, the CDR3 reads TGTGCCAGCAGTTCCGGCACCTCCTACGAGCAGTACTTC. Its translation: CASSSGTSYEQYF. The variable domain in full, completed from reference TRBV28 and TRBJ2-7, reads DVKVTQSSRYLVKRTGEKVFLECVQDMDHENMFWYRQDPGLGLRLIYFSYDVKMKEKGDIPEGYSVSREKKERFSLILESASTNQTSMYLCASSSGTSYEQYFGPGTRLTVT.

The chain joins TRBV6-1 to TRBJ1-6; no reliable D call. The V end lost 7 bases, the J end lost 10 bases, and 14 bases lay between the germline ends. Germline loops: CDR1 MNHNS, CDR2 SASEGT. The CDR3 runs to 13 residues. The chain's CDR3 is CASNVAGGSPLHF. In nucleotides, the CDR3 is TGTGCCAGCAACGTGGCGGGAGGCTCACCCCTCCACTTT.

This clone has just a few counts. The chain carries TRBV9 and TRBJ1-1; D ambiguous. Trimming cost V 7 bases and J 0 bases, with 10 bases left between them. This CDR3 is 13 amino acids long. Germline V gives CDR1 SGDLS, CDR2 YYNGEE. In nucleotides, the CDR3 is TGTGCCAGCTCGAGGGATCTGAACACTGAAGCTTTCTTT. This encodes CASSRDLNTEAFF.

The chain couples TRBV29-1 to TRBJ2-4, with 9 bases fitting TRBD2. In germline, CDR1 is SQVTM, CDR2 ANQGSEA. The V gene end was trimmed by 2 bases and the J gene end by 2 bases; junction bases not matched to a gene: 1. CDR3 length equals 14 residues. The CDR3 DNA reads TGCAGCGTTGAACTAGCGGGGACCAAAAACATTCAGTACTTC. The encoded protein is CSVELAGTKNIQYF.

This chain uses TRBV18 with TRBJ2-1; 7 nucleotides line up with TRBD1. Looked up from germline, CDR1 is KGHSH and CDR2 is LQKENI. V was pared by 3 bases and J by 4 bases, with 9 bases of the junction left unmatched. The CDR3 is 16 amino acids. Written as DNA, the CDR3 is TGTGCCAGCTCACCGCCGGGCGGACAGGTGTACAATGAGCAGTTCTTC. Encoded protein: CASSPPGGQVYNEQFF.

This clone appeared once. The CDR3 DNA is TGTGCCAGCAGCTTAGATAGATGGGGAGAGCAGAACACCGGGGAGCTGTTTTTT. The encoded protein is CASSLDRWGEQNTGELFF. The rearrangement links TRBV11-3 to TRBJ2-2; weak D call: TRBD2 (5 bases). Germline assignment: CDR1 SGHNT and CDR2 YENEEA. There are 18 residues in the CDR3. V lost 0 bases and J lost 1, with 15 bases in between.

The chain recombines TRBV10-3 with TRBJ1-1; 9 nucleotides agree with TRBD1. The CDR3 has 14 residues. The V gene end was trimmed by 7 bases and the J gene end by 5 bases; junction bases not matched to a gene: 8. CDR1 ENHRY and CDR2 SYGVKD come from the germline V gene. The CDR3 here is CAITKDRGGTEAFF. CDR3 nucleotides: TGTGCCATCACTAAGGACAGGGGTGGTACTGAAGCTTTCTTT.

The CDR3 loop is CASSEKQGSYYGYTF. The CDR3 coding sequence is TGTGCCAGCAGTGAGAAACAAGGGAGTTACTATGGCTACACCTTC. The V and J genes are TRBV2 and TRBJ1-2; D uncertain. The CDR3 extends over 15 amino acids. CDR1 is SNHLY and CDR2 is FYNNEI in the germline V gene. The V end was cut by 3 bases, the J end by 3 bases, with 14 bases between.

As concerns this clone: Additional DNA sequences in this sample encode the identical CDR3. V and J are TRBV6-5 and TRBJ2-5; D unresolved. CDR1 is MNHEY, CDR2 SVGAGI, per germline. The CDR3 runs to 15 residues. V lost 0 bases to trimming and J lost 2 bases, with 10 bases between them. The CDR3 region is CASSYSGGLQETQYF. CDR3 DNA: TGTGCCAGCAGTTACTCCGGTGGGTTACAAGAGACCCAGTACTTC.

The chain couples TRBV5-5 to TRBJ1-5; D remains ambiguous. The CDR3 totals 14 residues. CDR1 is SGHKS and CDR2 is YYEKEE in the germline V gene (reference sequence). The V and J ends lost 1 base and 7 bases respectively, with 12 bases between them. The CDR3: CASSLSPSGQPQHF. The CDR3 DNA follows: TGTGCCAGCAGCTTGTCCCCCTCTGGGCAGCCCCAGCATTTT.

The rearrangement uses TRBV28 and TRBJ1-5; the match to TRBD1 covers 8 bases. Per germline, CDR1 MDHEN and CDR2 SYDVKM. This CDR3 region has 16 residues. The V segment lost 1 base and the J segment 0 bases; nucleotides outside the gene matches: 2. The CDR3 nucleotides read TGTGCCAGCAGTTTATCGACAGGGGCTAGCAATCAGCCCCAGCATTTT. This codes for CASSLSTGASNQPQHF.

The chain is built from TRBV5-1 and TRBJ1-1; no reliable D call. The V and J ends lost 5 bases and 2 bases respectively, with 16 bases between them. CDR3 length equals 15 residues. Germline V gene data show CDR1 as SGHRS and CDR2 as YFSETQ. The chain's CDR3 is CASSPVPSGNTEAFF. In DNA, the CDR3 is TGCGCCAGCAGTCCGGTCCCTAGCGGCAACACTGAAGCTTTCTTT. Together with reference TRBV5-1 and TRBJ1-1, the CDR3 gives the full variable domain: KAGVTQTPRYLIKTRGQQVTLSCSPISGHRSVSWYQQTPGQGLQFLFEYFSETQRNKGNFPGRFSGRQFSNSRSEMNVSTLELGDSALYLCASSPVPSGNTEAFFGQGTRLTVV.

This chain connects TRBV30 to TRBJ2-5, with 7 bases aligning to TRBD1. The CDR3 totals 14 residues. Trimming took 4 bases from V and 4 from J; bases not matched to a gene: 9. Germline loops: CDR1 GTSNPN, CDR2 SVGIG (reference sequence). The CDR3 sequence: CAWTGTAKGETQYF. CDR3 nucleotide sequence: TGTGCCTGGACCGGGACAGCTAAAGGAGAGACCCAGTACTTC.

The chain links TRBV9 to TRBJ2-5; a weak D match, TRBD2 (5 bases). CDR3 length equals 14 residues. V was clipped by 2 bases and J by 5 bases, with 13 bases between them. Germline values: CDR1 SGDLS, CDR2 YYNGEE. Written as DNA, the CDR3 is TGTGCCAGCAGCGTCACCGGGAAGGGCGAGACCCAGTACTTC. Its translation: CASSVTGKGETQYF.

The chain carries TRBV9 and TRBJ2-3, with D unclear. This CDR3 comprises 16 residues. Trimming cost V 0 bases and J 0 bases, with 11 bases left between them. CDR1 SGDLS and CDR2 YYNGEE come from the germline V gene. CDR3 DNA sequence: TGTGCCAGCAGCGTAGGGTCCAGGCCTAGCACAGATACGCAGTATTTT. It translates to CASSVGSRPSTDTQYF.

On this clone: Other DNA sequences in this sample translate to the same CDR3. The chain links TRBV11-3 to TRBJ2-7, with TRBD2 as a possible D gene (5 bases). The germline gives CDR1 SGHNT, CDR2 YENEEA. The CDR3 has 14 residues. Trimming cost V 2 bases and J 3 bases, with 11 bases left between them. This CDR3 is CASSLRSGDYEQYF. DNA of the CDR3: TGTGCCAGCAGCTTAAGGAGCGGCGACTACGAGCAGTACTTC.

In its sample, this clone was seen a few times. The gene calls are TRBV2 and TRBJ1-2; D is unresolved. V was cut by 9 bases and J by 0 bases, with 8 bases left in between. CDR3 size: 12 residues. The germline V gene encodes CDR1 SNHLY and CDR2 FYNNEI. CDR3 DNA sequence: TGTGCCAGGCAGAGAACTAACTATGGCTACACCTTC. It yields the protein CARQRTNYGYTF.

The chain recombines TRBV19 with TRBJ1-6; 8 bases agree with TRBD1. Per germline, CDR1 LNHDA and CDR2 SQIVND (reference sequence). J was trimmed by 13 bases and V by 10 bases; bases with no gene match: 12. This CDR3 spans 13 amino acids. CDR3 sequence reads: CANRPTGQAPLHF. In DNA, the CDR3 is TGTGCCAACCGCCCTACGGGACAGGCGCCCCTCCACTTT.